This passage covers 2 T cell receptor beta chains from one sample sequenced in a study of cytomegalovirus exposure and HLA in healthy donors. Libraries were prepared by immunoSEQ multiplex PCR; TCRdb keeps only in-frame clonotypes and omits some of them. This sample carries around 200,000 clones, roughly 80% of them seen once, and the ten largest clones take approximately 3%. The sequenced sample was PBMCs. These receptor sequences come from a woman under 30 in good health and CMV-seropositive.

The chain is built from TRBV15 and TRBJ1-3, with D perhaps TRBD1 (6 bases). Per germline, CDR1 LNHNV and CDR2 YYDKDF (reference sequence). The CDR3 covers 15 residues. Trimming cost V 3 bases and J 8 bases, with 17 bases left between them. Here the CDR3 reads CATSSSPDSGDTIYF. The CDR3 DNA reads TGTGCCACCAGCAGCTCCCCGGACAGCGGGGACACCATATATTTT.

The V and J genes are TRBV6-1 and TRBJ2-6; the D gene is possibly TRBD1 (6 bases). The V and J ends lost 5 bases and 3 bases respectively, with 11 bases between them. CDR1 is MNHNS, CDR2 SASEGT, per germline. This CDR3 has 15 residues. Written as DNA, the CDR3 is TGTGCCAGCAGTCCCCGGACAGATGGGGCCAACGTCCTGACTTTC. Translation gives CASSPRTDGANVLTF.